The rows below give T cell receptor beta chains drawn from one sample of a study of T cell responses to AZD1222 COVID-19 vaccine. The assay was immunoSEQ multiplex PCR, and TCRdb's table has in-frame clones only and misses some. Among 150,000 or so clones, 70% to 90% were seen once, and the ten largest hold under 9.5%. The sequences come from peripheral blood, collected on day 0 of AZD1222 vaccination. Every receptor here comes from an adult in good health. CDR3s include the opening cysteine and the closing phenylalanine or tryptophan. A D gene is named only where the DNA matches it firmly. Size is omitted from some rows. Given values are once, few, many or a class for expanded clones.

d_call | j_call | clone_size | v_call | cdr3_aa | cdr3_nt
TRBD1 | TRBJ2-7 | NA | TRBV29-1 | CSVTADRDYEQYF | TGCAGCGTTACCGCGGACAGGGATTACGAGCAGTACTTC
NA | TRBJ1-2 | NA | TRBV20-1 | CSVVTDGGYTF | TGCAGTGTCGTGACAGATGGTGGCTACACCTTC
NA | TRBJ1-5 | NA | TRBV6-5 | CASSHEGKQPQHF | TGTGCCAGCAGCCACGAGGGCAAGCAGCCCCAGCATTTT
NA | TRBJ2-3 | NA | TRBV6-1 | CASSERRGRPDTQYF | TGTGCCAGCAGTGAACGGAGGGGACGCCCAGATACGCAGTATTTT
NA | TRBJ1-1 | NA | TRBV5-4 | CASSGATTEAFF | TGTGCCAGCAGCGGGGCGACGACTGAAGCTTTCTTT
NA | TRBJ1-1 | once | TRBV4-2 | CASSQFLENTEAFF | TGTGCCAGCAGCCAATTTCTAGAGAACACTGAAGCTTTCTTT
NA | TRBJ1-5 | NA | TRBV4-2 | CASSQDFRDISNQPQHF | TGTGCCAGCAGCCAAGATTTTCGGGACATCAGCAATCAGCCCCAGCATTTT
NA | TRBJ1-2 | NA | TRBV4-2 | CASSQEVSRYGYTF | TGTGCCAGCAGCCAAGAGGTCAGTCGATATGGCTACACCTTC
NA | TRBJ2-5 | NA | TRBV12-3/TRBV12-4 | CASSLPHQETQYF | TGTGCCAGCAGTCTACCCCACCAAGAGACCCAGTACTTC
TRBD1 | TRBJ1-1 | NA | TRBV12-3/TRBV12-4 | CASRFTGGSEAFF | TGTGCCAGCAGATTTACAGGGGGCTCGGAAGCTTTCTTT
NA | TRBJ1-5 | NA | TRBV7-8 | CASSFLGTGSNQPQHF | TGTGCCAGCAGCTTCTTGGGTACAGGGAGCAATCAGCCCCAGCATTTT
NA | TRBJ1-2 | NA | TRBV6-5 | CASSYGSIYGYTF | TGTGCCAGCAGTTATGGCAGCATCTATGGCTACACCTTC
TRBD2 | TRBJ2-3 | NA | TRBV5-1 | CASSPRLAGGADTQYF | TGCGCCAGCAGCCCCCGCCTAGCGGGTGGCGCAGATACGCAGTATTTT
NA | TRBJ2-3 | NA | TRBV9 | CASSSEWATDTQYF | TGTGCCAGCAGCTCCGAGTGGGCCACAGATACGCAGTATTTT
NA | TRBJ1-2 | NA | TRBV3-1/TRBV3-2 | CASSRDRYGYTF | TGTGCCAGCAGCAGGGACCGCTATGGCTACACCTTC
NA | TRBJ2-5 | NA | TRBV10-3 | CAICAPTGGRETQYF | TGTGCCATCTGTGCCCCGACCGGGGGGCGGGAGACCCAGTACTTC